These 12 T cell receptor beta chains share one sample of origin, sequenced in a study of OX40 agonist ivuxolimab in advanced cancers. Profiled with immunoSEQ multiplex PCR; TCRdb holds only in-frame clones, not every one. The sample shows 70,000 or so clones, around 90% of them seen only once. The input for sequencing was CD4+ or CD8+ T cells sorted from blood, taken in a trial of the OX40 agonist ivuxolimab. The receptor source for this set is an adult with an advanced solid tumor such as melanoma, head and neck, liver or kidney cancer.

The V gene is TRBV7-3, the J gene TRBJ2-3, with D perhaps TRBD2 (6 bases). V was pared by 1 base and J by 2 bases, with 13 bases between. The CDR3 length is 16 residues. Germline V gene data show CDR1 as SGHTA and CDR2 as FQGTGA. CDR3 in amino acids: CASSLRGARDTDTQYF. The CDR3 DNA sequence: TGTGCCAGCAGCTTAAGAGGGGCGCGGGACACAGATACGCAGTATTTT.

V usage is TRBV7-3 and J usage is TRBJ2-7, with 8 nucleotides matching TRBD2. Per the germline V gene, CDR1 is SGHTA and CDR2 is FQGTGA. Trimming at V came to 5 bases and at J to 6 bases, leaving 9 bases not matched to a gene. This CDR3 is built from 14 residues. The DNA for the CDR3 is TGTGCCAGCAGCCCAAGACGGAGCGGGAGCGAGCAGTACTTC. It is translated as CASSPRRSGSEQYF.

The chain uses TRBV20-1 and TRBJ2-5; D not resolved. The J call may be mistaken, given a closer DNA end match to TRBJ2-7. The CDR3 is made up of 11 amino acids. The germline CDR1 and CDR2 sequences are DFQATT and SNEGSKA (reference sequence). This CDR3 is CSASANYEQYF. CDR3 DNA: TGCAGTGCTAGCGCTAATTACGAGCAGTACTTC.

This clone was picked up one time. DNA of the CDR3: TGTGCCAGCAGCTTAGCAGCCGGGCTTTTGAACACTGAAGCTTTCTTT. Encoded protein: CASSLAAGLLNTEAFF. V and J are TRBV11-2 and TRBJ1-1; D not certain. The ends were cut back, 1 base at V and 0 bases at J, with 12 bases in the middle. Germline assignment: CDR1 SGHAT and CDR2 FQNNGV. The CDR3 is 16 residues long.

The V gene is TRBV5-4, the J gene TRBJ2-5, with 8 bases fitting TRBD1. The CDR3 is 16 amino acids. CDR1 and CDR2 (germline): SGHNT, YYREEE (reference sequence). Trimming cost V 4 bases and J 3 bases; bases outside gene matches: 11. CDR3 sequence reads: CASSADRAPKEETQYF. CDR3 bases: TGTGCCAGCAGCGCGGACAGGGCCCCGAAAGAAGAGACCCAGTACTTC.

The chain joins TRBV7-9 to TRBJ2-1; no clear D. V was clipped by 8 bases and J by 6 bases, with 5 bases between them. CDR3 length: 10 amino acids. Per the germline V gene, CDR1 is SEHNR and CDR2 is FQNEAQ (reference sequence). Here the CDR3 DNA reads TGTGCCAGCGGTACCAATGAGCAGTTCTTC. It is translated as CASGTNEQFF. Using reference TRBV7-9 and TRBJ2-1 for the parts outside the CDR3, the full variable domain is DTGVSQNPRHKITKRGQNVTFRCDPISEHNRLYWYRQTLGQGPEFLTYFQNEAQLEKSRLLSDRFSAERPKGSFSTLEIQRTEQGDSAMYLCASGTNEQFFGPGTRLTVL.

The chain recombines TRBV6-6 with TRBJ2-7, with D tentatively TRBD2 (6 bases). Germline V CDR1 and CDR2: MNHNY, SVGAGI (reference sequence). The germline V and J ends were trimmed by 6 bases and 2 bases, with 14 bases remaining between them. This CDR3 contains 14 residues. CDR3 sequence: CASRTGTGPYEQYF. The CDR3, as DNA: TGTGCCAGCAGGACCGGGACTGGGCCCTACGAGCAGTACTTC.

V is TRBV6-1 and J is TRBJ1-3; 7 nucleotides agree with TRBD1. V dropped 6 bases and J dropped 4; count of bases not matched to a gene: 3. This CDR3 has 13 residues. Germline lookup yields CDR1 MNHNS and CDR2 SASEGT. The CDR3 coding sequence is TGTGCCAGCAGCGGGGACAGCGGAAACACCATATATTTT. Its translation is CASSGDSGNTIYF.

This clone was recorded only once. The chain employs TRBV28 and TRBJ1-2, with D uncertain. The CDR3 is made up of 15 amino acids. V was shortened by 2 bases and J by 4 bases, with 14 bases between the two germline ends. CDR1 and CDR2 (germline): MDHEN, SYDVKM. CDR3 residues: CASSLGRTWSYGYTF. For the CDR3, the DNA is TGTGCCAGCAGTTTAGGGCGGACTTGGAGCTATGGCTACACCTTC.

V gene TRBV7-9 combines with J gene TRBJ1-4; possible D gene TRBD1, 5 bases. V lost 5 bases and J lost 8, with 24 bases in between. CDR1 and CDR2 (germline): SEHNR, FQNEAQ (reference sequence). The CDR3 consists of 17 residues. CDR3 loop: CASSAPFRGRLSEKLFF. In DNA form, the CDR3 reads TGTGCCAGCAGCGCCCCTTTTAGGGGAAGGCTGTCCGAAAAACTGTTTTTT.

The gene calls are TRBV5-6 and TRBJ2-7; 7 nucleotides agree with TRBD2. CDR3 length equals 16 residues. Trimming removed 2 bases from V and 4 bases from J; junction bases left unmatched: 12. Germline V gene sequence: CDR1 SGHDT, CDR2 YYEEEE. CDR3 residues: CASSLLTGGREYEQYF. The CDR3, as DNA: TGTGCCAGCAGCTTATTGACGGGAGGCAGAGAGTACGAGCAGTACTTC.

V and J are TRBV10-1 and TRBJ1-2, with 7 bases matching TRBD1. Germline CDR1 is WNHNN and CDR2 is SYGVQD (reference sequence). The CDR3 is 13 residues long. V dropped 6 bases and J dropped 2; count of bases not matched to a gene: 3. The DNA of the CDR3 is TGCGCCAGCAGAGGGGGACAGAACTATGGCTACACCTTC. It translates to CASRGGQNYGYTF.